Listed below are T cell receptor beta chains from one sample, sequenced in a study of cytomegalovirus exposure and HLA in healthy donors. Clones were read by immunoSEQ multiplex PCR, and TCRdb kept only the in-frame ones, dropping some. The sample lists tens of thousands of clones; 89% were seen once. The source material was PBMCs. The receptors were gathered from a man between 25 and 39 years old in good health and CMV-seropositive. The CDR3 runs from the conserved cysteine through the conserved F or W. Each record gives: CDR3 length, J gene, V gene, D gene, CDR3 protein. The D gene is left open where the match is weak.

14 | TRBJ2-7 | TRBV19 | TRBD2 | CASSLGTSGYEQYF
15 | TRBJ2-1 | TRBV7-9 | - | CASSLGWSTYNEQFF
15 | TRBJ2-7 | TRBV25-1 | TRBD2 | CASSPRTSGPYEQYF
13 | TRBJ1-1 | TRBV15 | - | CATSQGRNTEAFF
12 | TRBJ2-7 | TRBV12-5 | TRBD1 | CASGLEGAVQYF
16 | TRBJ2-7 | TRBV6-5 | TRBD1 | CASSYGRTGIRSEQYF
13 | TRBJ1-2 | TRBV30 | - | CAWSVGRGYGYTF
15 | - | TRBV7-3 | - | CASSLGAGAEYEQYF
15 | TRBJ1-3 | TRBV6-5 | - | CASSYDSGMGNTIYF
16 | TRBJ2-1 | TRBV11-3 | TRBD2 | CASVGQREGRNNEQFF
13 | TRBJ2-7 | TRBV27 | - | CASETDSSYEQYF
18 | TRBJ2-1 | TRBV7-2 | TRBD2 | CASSARTSGNPLYNEQFF
15 | TRBJ2-2 | TRBV28 | TRBD2 | CASSFASGDTGELFF
19 | TRBJ2-1 | TRBV19 | TRBD2 | CASRSPGLAGGLGSDEQFF
14 | TRBJ2-7 | TRBV5-4 | TRBD2 | CASSLREGSYEQYF
11 | TRBJ1-4 | TRBV7-8 | - | CASSSYEKLFF
11 | TRBJ1-5 | TRBV12-5 | - | CASGHNQPQHF
14 | TRBJ2-3 | TRBV4-1 | TRBD2 | CASSQGGGWDTQYF
14 | TRBJ1-1 | TRBV19 | TRBD1 | CASSINRGFAEAFF
14 | TRBJ2-7 | TRBV5-1 | TRBD1 | CASSYGQQGDEQYF
14 | TRBJ1-2 | TRBV6-1 | - | CASSVTVTNYGYTF
11 | TRBJ2-1 | TRBV6-1 | - | CASTDYNEQFF
13 | TRBJ1-2 | TRBV11-3 | - | CASSSQDRSSYTF
14 | TRBJ2-7 | TRBV5-5 | TRBD2 | CASSFRTSGNEQYF
16 | TRBJ2-1 | TRBV19 | TRBD2 | CATTPTSGSSYNEQFF
16 | TRBJ1-5 | TRBV29-1 | TRBD1 | CSVDPQAGGINQPQHF
14 | TRBJ2-1 | TRBV14 | - | CASSLNLPRPEQFF
18 | TRBJ1-5 | TRBV18 | TRBD1 | CASSPRRQGGKSNQPQHF
15 | TRBJ1-2 | TRBV15 | - | CATSPSRGGDYGYTF
15 | TRBJ1-6 | TRBV15 | - | CATSVRPWRNSPLHF
18 | TRBJ2-2 | TRBV5-1 | - | CASSLEGGGLGYTGELFF
12 | TRBJ1-2 | TRBV28 | - | CASFRERGGYTF
15 | TRBJ1-4 | TRBV27 | TRBD1 | CASSSRGRVNEKLFF
15 | TRBJ2-3 | TRBV7-7 | TRBD2 | CASSLAGVGTDTQYF
14 | TRBJ2-7 | TRBV7-8 | - | CASSSYSPRGEQYF